This T cell receptor beta chain appears in the sequencing data of a study of immune cell composition in non-small cell lung cancer (dated by TCRdb to the late 2010s). With regard to the full study: Histologic subtype, mainly lung adenocarcinoma or squamous cell carcinoma, was assigned on the basis of H&E together with p63, CK5, Napsin A and TTF-1 immunohistochemistry. TCR-beta sequencing from Adaptive Biotechnologies was done on around 34 paired sets of NSCLC tumour and non-adjacent lung specimens and on more than 25 tumour-only specimens. For supplementary cohort #1, made up of more than eight lung adenocarcinoma cases, paired tumour/lung TCR-beta sequencing was done and TIL populations were generated so that tumour reactivity could be assessed. A few tumour specimens with TCR-beta data were of rare histological subtypes and were excluded from the subtype comparisons.

TCR-beta CDR3 regions were amplified from genomic DNA by a two-step multiplex PCR, with the second step adding Illumina-compatible adaptors. TCR-beta immunosequencing was performed on an Illumina platform as a commercial immunoSEQ service. In the authors' own workflow: Two measures summarised the repertoires: productive clonality, and Top 10 Clones, meaning the percentage of T-cell templates coming from the ten most frequent sequences. Values of productive clonality ranged from 0 to 1, with a monoclonal population indicated by a value of 1. Tumour-associated clones, identified using log10 scatter plots, were defined as sequences that made up at least 0.1% of tumour T-cell templates and were not found in the matched non-adjacent lung. Student's t-tests were used for two-group comparisons, ANOVA for comparisons across stages, and linear regression for relationships, with analyses done in GraphPad Prism7 and R. The table was pulled from immuneACCESS by TCRdb, which kept in-frame rearrangements only. Such tables lose some clones; where checked, under half of the loss comes from unresolved V genes, and the rest has no known cause. D and trimming come from the DNA, and the V and J calls and clone size come from that table. For this sample there are 1,500 to 2,000 clones; roughly 85% appear just once. The leading ten clones occupy just over 9.5% of the sample.

A note on this clone: No cognate antigen has been identified for it. There are no base qualities to consult, and no much larger clone falls within one base.

General study outcomes and caveats: Lung squamous cell carcinoma tumours had significantly higher Top 10 clone scores and productive clonality than lung adenocarcinoma tumours. No significant correlation was found between tumour TCR-beta clonality and smoking pack-years. Nearly half of NSCLC cases had tumour-associated clones >0.5%, found in 30% to 35% of adenocarcinomas compared with approximately 76% of squamous carcinomas. Across under 11 adenocarcinoma cases, TIL tumour reactivity correlated strongly with maximal tumour-associated clone frequency but not with overall clonality. The reactivity cohort contained only around eleven cases, and the tumour-reactive clones were not shown to have sequences in common with the dominant in vivo tumour-associated clones.

Including cysteine and phenylalanine, the CDR3 has 15 amino acids. The entry retains the CDR3 DNA only, 45 bases that are in frame from base 1. Sequences SGHTA (CDR1) and FQGNSA (CDR2) are obtained from the germline V gene. V loses 0 bases, J loses 5 bases, and the germline ends lie 13 bases apart. Genomic DNA was extracted with the QIAamp DNA kit from frozen aliquots of unsorted single-cell suspensions. Tumour samples were surgically resected non-small cell lung cancer tissue. Tissues arrived within 2 hours of resection and were immediately processed into single-cell suspensions. Tissue was broken up mechanically, digested enzymatically with DNase I, collagenase I and hyaluronidase for roughly 28 minutes at 37 degrees C, and then filtered and RBC-lysed.

Sequenced input: lung tumor tissue. The chain employs TRBV7-2 and TRBJ2-5, and TRBD1 may be the D gene, going by 5 matching bases. The receptor comes from a human donor with non-small cell lung cancer. The CDR3 reads CASSLAGAPAETQYF. Read as DNA, the sequence is TGTGCCAGCAGCTTAGCTGGGGCCCCGGCCGAGACCCAGTACTTC.